These 17 T cell receptor beta chains came from one sample sequenced in a study of Ad26.COV2.S vaccination and SARS-CoV-2 variants. The treatment is: around 19 received Ad26.COV2.S at low or high dose, single or two shots; 5 received placebo; per-sample allocation not given. Following the first vaccine or placebo injection, samples were taken on day 63. The data were produced by immunoSEQ multiplex PCR, yet TCRdb's version contains in-frame clones alone and is incomplete. This sample yields 300,000 to 400,000 clones, of which about nine tenths are seen a single time; around 3.5% belongs to the top ten. The sample was peripheral blood, taken in a trial of Ad26.COV2.S vaccine versus placebo. These TCRs come from a person between 18 and 60 years old who received the Ad26.COV2.S COVID-19 vaccine or a placebo.

The chain joins TRBV11-2 to TRBJ2-5; 7 positions agree with TRBD1. This CDR3 spans 15 amino acids. CDR1 SGHAT and CDR2 FQNNGV come from the germline V gene. J was trimmed by 7 bases and V by 3 bases; bases with no gene match: 11. CDR3: CASSFSTGTAATQYF. Written as DNA, the CDR3 is TGTGCCAGCAGCTTCAGTACCGGGACAGCCGCGACCCAGTACTTC.

The chain recombines TRBV6-2 or TRBV6-3 with TRBJ2-1; D call uncertain. The CDR3 has 11 residues. The germline gives CDR1 MNHEY, CDR2 SVGEGT. Deletions cut 3 bases from V and 10 bases from J, with 7 bases between. The CDR3 reads CASSYIVEQFF. CDR3 coding DNA: TGTGCCAGCAGTTATATAGTAGAGCAGTTCTTC.

This sequence joins TRBV4-1 and TRBJ2-3; TRBD2 matches at 8 bases. The trim removed 0 bases at V and 3 bases at J, leaving 5 bases unmatched. CDR1 is MGHRA, CDR2 YSYEKL, per germline. The CDR3 length is 16 residues. The CDR3 loop reads CASSQDGSGVTDTQYF. The CDR3 bases are TGCGCCAGCAGCCAAGATGGTAGCGGGGTTACAGATACGCAGTATTTT.

This clone was seen only once. The rearrangement uses TRBV20-1 and TRBJ2-5, with 9 nucleotides matching TRBD2. Per germline, CDR1 DFQATT and CDR2 SNEGSKA (reference sequence). V shed 3 bases and J 3 bases; nucleotides not matched to a gene: 8. The CDR3 runs to 15 residues. The CDR3 region is CSASIGGGAEETQYF. The CDR3 DNA follows: TGCAGTGCTAGTATAGGCGGGGGGGCCGAAGAGACCCAGTACTTC.

V usage is TRBV2 and J usage is TRBJ2-1; either TRBD1 or TRBD2 may fit D (5 bases each). This CDR3 has 14 residues. Trimming removed 6 bases from V and 10 bases from J, with 19 bases in between. Germline CDR1 is SNHLY and CDR2 is FYNNEI. CDR3 region: CASSPGTTSWEQFF. The DNA for the CDR3 is TGTGCCAGCAGCCCCGGGACCACGTCCTGGGAGCAGTTCTTC.

The sample holds one count of this clone. V gene TRBV15 combines with J gene TRBJ2-5; no clear D. The CDR3 has 12 amino acids. Germline-derived CDR1 and CDR2 are LNHNV and YYDKDF (reference sequence). V lost 4 bases to trimming and J lost 7 bases, with 10 bases between them. The CDR3 loop is CATSILSGTQYF. The DNA for the CDR3 is TGTGCCACCAGCATCCTCTCCGGGACCCAGTACTTC.

This clone occurred a few times. This chain joins TRBV5-8 and TRBJ1-1; D is undetermined. V was cut by 0 bases and J by 3 bases, with 9 bases left in between. Germline CDR1 is SGHTS and CDR2 is YDEGEE. CDR3 size: 14 residues. CDR3 coding DNA: TGTGCCAGCAGCTTGGAAGGCAGAGACACTGAAGCTTTCTTT. It encodes CASSLEGRDTEAFF.

The chain is built from TRBV7-2 and TRBJ1-1, with D possibly TRBD1 on 5 matching bases. There are 13 residues in the CDR3. CDR1 is SGHTA and CDR2 is FQGNSA in the germline V gene. The V end lost 6 bases, the J end lost 4 bases, and 12 bases lay between the germline ends. This chain's CDR3 is CASRQAGVTEAFF. The CDR3 DNA is TGTGCCAGCAGACAGGCGGGGGTCACTGAAGCTTTCTTT.

V and J are TRBV19 and TRBJ2-1; no clear D gene. The germline V gene has CDR1 LNHDA and CDR2 SQIVND (reference sequence). This CDR3 has 12 amino acids. Trimming removed 2 bases at V and 7 bases at J, with 6 bases between. CDR3: CASSITGNEQFF. The DNA of the CDR3 is TGTGCCAGTAGTATAACTGGGAATGAGCAGTTCTTC. Full variable domain (outside the CDR3, taken from reference TRBV19 and TRBJ2-1): DGGITQSPKYLFRKEGQNVTLSCEQNLNHDAMYWYRQDPGQGLRLIYYSQIVNDFQKGDIAEGYSVSREKKESFPLTVTSAQKNPTAFYLCASSITGNEQFFGPGTRLTVL.

The genes are TRBV4-1 and TRBJ1-2; tentatively, D is TRBD1 (5 bases). Trimming shortened V by 0 bases and J by 4 bases, and 12 bases separated the two germline ends. Germline V CDR1 and CDR2: MGHRA, YSYEKL. This CDR3 spans 15 amino acids. CDR3 nucleotides: TGCGCCAGCAGCCAAGATCCGGGGGGGGGCTATGGCTACACCTTC. Translating it yields CASSQDPGGGYGYTF.

J is TRBJ2-1 and V is TRBV7-9; D possibly matches TRBD1 or TRBD2 (5 bases each). The V and J ends lost 7 bases and 0 bases respectively, with 13 bases between them. The germline V gene has CDR1 SEHNR and CDR2 FQNEAQ (reference sequence). The CDR3 is 15 residues long. The CDR3 loop reads CASNEGRSSYNEQFF. The CDR3 DNA follows: TGTGCCAGCAACGAGGGACGGAGCTCCTACAATGAGCAGTTCTTC.

The chain carries TRBV12-3 or TRBV12-4 and TRBJ1-2, with a weak D call TRBD1 (5 bases). Trimming left V 7 bases short and J 2 bases short, with 8 bases between. This CDR3 region has 12 residues. The CDR3 loop is CASTGHNYGYTF. The CDR3 DNA follows: TGTGCCAGCACAGGGCACAACTATGGCTACACCTTC.

The chain joins TRBV12-5 to TRBJ2-1; no firm D call. The CDR3 loop spans 11 amino acids. The V end was cut by 6 bases, the J end by 10 bases, with 10 bases between. Germline lookup yields CDR1 LGHNT and CDR2 FRNRAP. In DNA, the CDR3 is TGTGCTAGTGGCCTGAGTAGGGAGCAGTTCTTC. This codes for CASGLSREQFF.

This clone was found once. CDR3 sequence (DNA): TGTGCCAGCAGCTTAGGGGATCACAGCCAAGAGACCCAGTACTTC. Its translation: CASSLGDHSQETQYF. The rearrangement joins TRBV7-8 to TRBJ2-5; D remains ambiguous. Deletions cut 1 base from V and 1 base from J, with 10 bases between. CDR1 and CDR2 (germline): SGHVS, FQNEAQ. The CDR3 has 15 residues.

The rearrangement links TRBV15 to TRBJ2-6, with D unresolved. Germline CDR1 reads LNHNV; CDR2 reads YYDKDF (reference sequence). This CDR3 has 14 amino acids. With 6 bases removed from V and 0 bases from J, the gap between germline ends came to 6 bases. CDR3 DNA: TGTGCCACCAGTGACGACTCTGGGGCCAACGTCCTGACTTTC. Translated, it gives CATSDDSGANVLTF. Using reference TRBV15 and TRBJ2-6 for the parts outside the CDR3, the full variable domain is DAMVIQNPRYQVTQFGKPVTLSCSQTLNHNVMYWYQQKSSQAPKLLFHYYDKDFNNEADTPDNFQSRRPNTSFCFLDIRSPGLGDTAMYLCATSDDSGANVLTFGAGSRLTVL.

Concerning this clone: This CDR3 is also generated by other DNA sequences in the sample. Written as DNA, the CDR3 is TGCGCCAGCAGCCAAGATCAGGGTTCGTACGAGCAGTACTTC. Protein sequence: CASSQDQGSYEQYF. The chain has TRBV4-1 and TRBJ2-7; possibly TRBD1 for D (5 bases). CDR1 and CDR2 (germline): MGHRA, YSYEKL. The CDR3 covers 14 residues. V was cut by 0 bases and J by 4 bases, with 10 bases left in between.

The chain uses TRBV28 and TRBJ2-7; no reliable D call. V shed 5 bases and J shed 3 bases, with 11 bases lying between them. The germline CDR1 and CDR2 sequences are MDHEN and SYDVKM. CDR3 length equals 13 residues. The CDR3 region is CASSPPDNYEQYF. The CDR3 nucleotides read TGTGCCAGCAGTCCCCCCGACAACTACGAGCAGTACTTC.